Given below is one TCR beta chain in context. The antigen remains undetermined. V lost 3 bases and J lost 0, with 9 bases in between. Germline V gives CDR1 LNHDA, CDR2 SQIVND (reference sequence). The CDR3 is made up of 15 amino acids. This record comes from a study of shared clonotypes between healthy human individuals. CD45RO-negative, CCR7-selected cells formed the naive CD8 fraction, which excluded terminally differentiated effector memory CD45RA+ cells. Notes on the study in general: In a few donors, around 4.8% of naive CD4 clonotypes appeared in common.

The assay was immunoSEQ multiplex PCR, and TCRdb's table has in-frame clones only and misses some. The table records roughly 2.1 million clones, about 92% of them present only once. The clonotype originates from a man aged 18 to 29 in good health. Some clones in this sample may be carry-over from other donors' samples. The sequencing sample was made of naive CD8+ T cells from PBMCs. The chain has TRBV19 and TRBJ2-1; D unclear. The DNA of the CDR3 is TGTGCCAGTAGTATGTCCTTCAGCTCCTACAATGAGCAGTTCTTC. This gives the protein CASSMSFSSYNEQFF. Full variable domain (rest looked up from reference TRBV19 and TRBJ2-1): DGGITQSPKYLFRKEGQNVTLSCEQNLNHDAMYWYRQDPGQGLRLIYYSQIVNDFQKGDIAEGYSVSREKKESFPLTVTSAQKNPTAFYLCASSMSFSSYNEQFFGPGTRLTVL.